This entry lists 20 T cell receptor beta chains sequenced from one sample in a study of OX40 agonist ivuxolimab in advanced cancers. Libraries were prepared by immunoSEQ multiplex PCR; TCRdb keeps only in-frame clonotypes and omits some of them. This table has some 150,000 clones, 93% appearing once. This material consisted of CD4+ or CD8+ T cells sorted from blood, taken in a trial of the OX40 agonist ivuxolimab. The receptors were gathered from an adult with an advanced solid tumor such as melanoma, head and neck, liver or kidney cancer.

This clone was seen a handful of times. The rearrangement joins TRBV10-3 to TRBJ1-6; TRBD1 matches at 9 bases. Per germline, CDR1 ENHRY and CDR2 SYGVKD. V lost 7 bases to trimming and J lost 9 bases; unmatched junction nucleotides: 4. The CDR3 covers 13 residues. The CDR3 DNA is TGTGCCATCACGGACAGGGGTGTTTCACCCCTCCACTTT. It yields the protein CAITDRGVSPLHF.

The V gene is TRBV7-2, the J gene TRBJ2-7; D remains unclear. This CDR3 region has 13 residues. V was clipped by 6 bases and J by 5 bases, with 14 bases between them. Looked up from germline, CDR1 is SGHTA and CDR2 is FQGNSA. The CDR3 reads CASSLGWENEQYF. In nucleotides, the CDR3 is TGTGCCAGCAGTCTTGGATGGGAAAACGAGCAGTACTTC.

The chain couples TRBV7-8 to TRBJ1-5; D is uncertain. This CDR3 spans 14 amino acids. The germline CDR1 and CDR2 sequences are SGHVS and FQNEAQ. Deletions cut 1 base from V and 1 base from J, with 5 bases between. This chain's CDR3 is CASSLVGSNQPQHF. In nucleotides, the CDR3 is TGTGCCAGCAGCTTAGTGGGGAGCAATCAGCCCCAGCATTTT.

The chain employs TRBV29-1 and TRBJ1-1; TRBD1 agrees at 7 bases. J lost 6 bases, V lost 8 bases, and 6 bases had no gene match. Germline-derived CDR1 and CDR2 are SQVTM and ANQGSEA. The CDR3 is 11 amino acids. CDR3 in DNA: TGCAGCACGAGACAGGGCGCTGAAGCTTTCTTT. Its translation: CSTRQGAEAFF.

The V gene is TRBV7-2, the J gene TRBJ2-1; TRBD2 matches 14 bases. The CDR3 is 17 residues long. Trimming cost V 6 bases and J 3 bases; bases outside gene matches: 7. Germline V gene lookup returns CDR1 SGHTA and CDR2 FQGNSA. The CDR3 loop reads CASSPFGTSGSYNEQFF. DNA of the CDR3: TGTGCCAGCAGTCCATTCGGGACTAGCGGGAGCTACAATGAGCAGTTCTTC.

The rearrangement links TRBV25-1 to TRBJ2-2; tentative D call: TRBD1 (6 bases). With 3 bases removed from V and 7 bases from J, the gap between germline ends came to 15 bases. CDR1 and CDR2 (germline): MGHDK, SYGVNS. The CDR3 sequence is 15 residues long. The CDR3 DNA reads as TGTGCCAGCAGTGATTCGGCAGGGGTTAGCGGGGAGCTGTTTTTT. This sequence encodes CASSDSAGVSGELFF.

This chain links TRBV2 with TRBJ1-6; 7 bases are shared with TRBD1. Germline V lookup: CDR1 SNHLY, CDR2 FYNNEI. The V and J ends lost 8 bases and 7 bases, in that order; junction bases with no gene match: 11. This CDR3 spans 15 amino acids. The CDR3: CASFDRARGNSPLHF. Here the CDR3 DNA reads TGTGCCAGCTTTGACAGGGCTAGGGGGAATTCACCCCTCCACTTT.

The rearrangement links TRBV6-5 to TRBJ1-1; 7 nucleotides line up with TRBD1. Losses at the gene ends were 2 bases for V and 4 bases for J; bases not matched to a gene: 4. Germline V gene lookup returns CDR1 MNHEY and CDR2 SVGAGI. CDR3 size: 14 residues. The CDR3 here is CASSYLDRATEAFF. The CDR3 nucleotides read TGTGCCAGCAGTTACCTAGACAGGGCCACTGAAGCTTTCTTT.

The V gene is TRBV5-4, the J gene TRBJ2-5, with no clear D. The CDR3 consists of 12 residues. Trimming removed 1 base at V and 3 bases at J, with 4 bases between. Germline-derived CDR1 and CDR2 are SGHNT and YYREEE (reference sequence). As DNA, the CDR3 is TGTGCCAGCAGCTTGTCCGAAGAGACCCAGTACTTC. It specifies CASSLSEETQYF.

The chain recombines TRBV23-1 with TRBJ2-4; a weak D match, TRBD1 (6 bases). TRBV23-1 carries the ORF label, with uncertain function. The CDR3 spans 16 residues. V was pared by 2 bases and J by 0 bases, with 11 bases between. CDR3 loop: CASSQNRDLAKNIQYF. The CDR3 region has the DNA TGCGCCAGCAGTCAAAACAGGGATTTAGCCAAAAACATTCAGTACTTC.

The genes are TRBV7-9 and TRBJ1-3, with D tentatively TRBD1 (5 bases). This CDR3 is 13 amino acids long. Trimming removed 3 bases at V and 3 bases at J, with 6 bases between. Germline values: CDR1 SEHNR, CDR2 FQNEAQ (reference sequence). The CDR3 is CASSLGDGNTIYF. The CDR3 nucleotides read TGTGCCAGCAGCTTGGGGGATGGAAACACCATATATTTT.

The rearrangement joins TRBV19 to TRBJ2-3; D is unresolved. The CDR3 is made up of 12 amino acids. Germline V gene data show CDR1 as LNHDA and CDR2 as SQIVND (reference sequence). V lost 3 bases and J 1 base, leaving 2 bases between the germline ends. The CDR3 reads CASSIRTDTQYF. The CDR3 DNA is TGTGCCAGTAGTATTCGCACAGATACGCAGTATTTT.

This chain uses TRBV4-3 with TRBJ2-1; 8 bases are shared with TRBD2. Looked up from germline, CDR1 is LGHNA and CDR2 is YSLEER. The CDR3 sequence is 16 residues long. V trimming: 1 base; J trimming: 1 base; junction bases outside the gene matches: 3. The CDR3 spells CASSQAGGPSYNEQFF. DNA for the CDR3: TGCGCCAGCAGCCAAGCGGGGGGGCCGTCCTACAATGAGCAGTTCTTC.

This chain uses TRBV6-1 with TRBJ1-1; TRBD1 matches 9 bases. CDR3 length: 14 amino acids. The V gene end was trimmed by 4 bases and the J gene end by 5 bases; junction bases not matched to a gene: 5. Germline V CDR1 and CDR2: MNHNS, SASEGT. DNA for the CDR3: TGTGCCAGCAGTGTAACAGGGGGCCCGACTGAAGCTTTCTTT. Translation gives CASSVTGGPTEAFF.

This sequence joins TRBV6-6 and TRBJ2-5; D could derive from TRBD1 or TRBD2 (6 bases each). The CDR3 totals 13 residues. The V gene's germline CDR1 is MNHNY and CDR2 SVGAGI (reference sequence). V was clipped by 6 bases and J by 5 bases, with 13 bases between them. In DNA, the CDR3 is TGTGCCAGCAGATCTACAGGGAGGGAGACCCAGTACTTC. Its translation: CASRSTGRETQYF.

As DNA, the CDR3 is TGTGCCAGTAGGACGGATATGGGACTAGCCTACAATGAGCAGTTCTTC. This sequence encodes CASRTDMGLAYNEQFF. The chain is built from TRBV19 and TRBJ2-1; the match to TRBD2 covers 8 bases. The CDR3 loop spans 16 amino acids. Trimming removed 6 bases from V and 2 bases from J; junction bases left unmatched: 9. Germline-derived CDR1 and CDR2 are LNHDA and SQIVND (reference sequence).

The chain uses TRBV23-1 and TRBJ2-5; tentative D call: TRBD2 (7 bases). TRBV23-1 is flagged as an ORF with uncertain function. The length of the CDR3 is 17 residues. V was shortened by 3 bases and J by 2 bases, with 19 bases between the two germline ends. The CDR3 loop is CASSHGPVGGGQETQYF. In DNA, the CDR3 is TGCGCCAGCAGTCATGGCCCGGTAGGGGGGGGGCAAGAGACCCAGTACTTC.

The rearrangement links TRBV6-5 to TRBJ2-5; D call uncertain. CDR3 length equals 14 residues. V lost 1 base to trimming and J lost 4 bases, with 10 bases between them. CDR1 and CDR2 from the germline V gene are MNHEY and SVGAGI. CDR3 sequence reads: CASSYWQAGETQYF. CDR3 sequence (DNA): TGTGCCAGCAGTTACTGGCAAGCCGGAGAGACCCAGTACTTC.

V usage is TRBV6-5 and J usage is TRBJ1-2, with TRBD1 as a possible D gene (5 bases). Germline V gene sequence: CDR1 MNHEY, CDR2 SVGAGI. Trimming shortened V by 6 bases and J by 4 bases, and 18 bases separated the two germline ends. CDR3 length: 15 amino acids. The CDR3 spells CASSPLKGRFYGYTF. The CDR3 coding sequence is TGTGCCAGCAGCCCTTTGAAGGGGAGGTTCTATGGCTACACCTTC.

This chain joins TRBV5-1 and TRBJ2-3, with 9 nucleotides matching TRBD1. The CDR3 length is 14 residues. Germline V lookup: CDR1 SGHRS, CDR2 YFSETQ. Unmatched junction bases numbered 4, after V lost 6 bases and J lost 2 bases. In DNA form, the CDR3 reads TGCGCCAGCACATTACAGGGGGCCACAGATACGCAGTATTTT. Translated, it gives CASTLQGATDTQYF. Full variable domain (rest looked up from reference TRBV5-1 and TRBJ2-3): KAGVTQTPRYLIKTRGQQVTLSCSPISGHRSVSWYQQTPGQGLQFLFEYFSETQRNKGNFPGRFSGRQFSNSRSEMNVSTLELGDSALYLCASTLQGATDTQYFGPGTRLTVL.